Listed here are 30 T cell receptor beta chains from one sample, sequenced in a study of molecular identifiers for immune sequencing clone quantification. MiXCR, applied by TCRdb to the PCR reads, yields one record per CDR3 protein. The sample holds more than 450,000 distinct CDR3 sequences, roughly 25% seen once. The sequencing input was naive CD8+ T cells from blood, with Jurkat cell RNA spiked in. As to subset: FACS-sorted CD8+CD4-CCR7+CD45RA+ naive T cells. The receptor source for this set is a human donor in good health. Some libraries in this study had Jurkat cell RNA spiked in.

This clonotype was observed a handful of times. CDR3 DNA: TGCGCCAGCAGCCAAGGTCCAGGACTAAGAGAAAGTGCAGATACGCAGTATTTT. Its protein is CASSQGPGLRESADTQYF. The chain employs TRBV4-3 and TRBJ2-3; D possibly corresponds to TRBD2 (6 bases). From germline, CDR1 is LGHNA and CDR2 YSLEER. The V and J ends lost 1 base and 4 bases respectively, with 21 bases between them. The CDR3 covers 18 residues.

This clonotype showed up just a few times. This chain joins TRBV6-2 or TRBV6-3 and TRBJ2-5, with 14 bases lining up with TRBD2. The CDR3 sequence is 18 residues long. Trimming cost V 2 bases and J 5 bases; bases outside gene matches: 10. Germline V lookup: CDR1 MNHEY, CDR2 SVGEGT. The CDR3: CASSYPPAGLAGVETQYF. CDR3 sequence (DNA): TGTGCCAGCAGTTACCCTCCAGCGGGACTAGCGGGAGTTGAGACCCAGTACTTC.

This rearrangement joins TRBV18 to TRBJ1-1; D might be TRBD1 (6 bases). Trimming removed 3 bases from V and 2 bases from J, with 16 bases in between. This CDR3 spans 16 amino acids. CDR1 and CDR2 from the germline V gene are KGHSH and LQKENI. The CDR3 reads CASSPDLGAGNTEAFF. CDR3 DNA: TGTGCCAGCTCACCCGATTTGGGGGCCGGTAACACTGAAGCTTTCTTT.

Ten or more counts support this clonotype. The gene calls are TRBV4-3 and TRBJ2-2; no clear D gene. Germline CDR1 reads LGHNA; CDR2 reads YSLEER. With 4 bases removed from V and 5 bases from J, the gap between germline ends came to 8 bases. The CDR3 contains 13 residues. As DNA, the CDR3 is TGCGCCAGCAGCCCCCATAGGACCGGGGAGCTGTTTTTT. Translating it yields CASSPHRTGELFF.

The rearrangement links TRBV7-9 to TRBJ2-3; D not resolved. V shed 1 base and J shed 1 base, with 12 bases lying between them. The CDR3 has 16 amino acids. The germline V gene has CDR1 SEHNR and CDR2 FQNEAQ (reference sequence). CDR3 residues: CASSLELGLRTDTQYF. For the CDR3, the DNA is TGTGCCAGCAGCTTAGAGCTAGGGCTCCGCACAGATACGCAGTATTTT.

This clonotype has a handful of counts. The rearrangement links TRBV19 to TRBJ2-7; TRBD2 matches at 10 bases. The V gene's germline CDR1 is LNHDA and CDR2 SQIVND (reference sequence). With 7 bases clipped from V and 5 bases from J, the junction kept 17 bases outside the gene matches. The CDR3 sequence is 17 residues long. CDR3 sequence reads: CASIPSGGQSGIHEQYF. DNA for the CDR3: TGTGCCAGTATTCCTAGCGGGGGACAATCCGGGATCCACGAGCAGTACTTC.

The table lists this clonotype with many counts. V and J are TRBV9 and TRBJ2-2, with 13 bases that match TRBD2. Losses at the gene ends were 3 bases for V and 1 base for J; bases not matched to a gene: 12. Germline assignment: CDR1 SGDLS and CDR2 YYNGEE. CDR3 size: 20 residues. CDR3 coding DNA: TGTGCCAGCAGCGATGGACTAGCGGGAGAATGGGCCTTGAACACCGGGGAGCTGTTTTTT. This gives the protein CASSDGLAGEWALNTGELFF.

This clonotype was seen only a few times. The chain couples TRBV7-9 to TRBJ2-7; D might be TRBD1 (5 bases). V was cut by 2 bases and J by 5 bases, with 13 bases left in between. This CDR3 contains 14 residues. Germline-derived CDR1 and CDR2 are SEHNR and FQNEAQ (reference sequence). The CDR3 is CASSLITRGNEQYF. CDR3 DNA: TGTGCCAGCAGCTTAATAACAAGGGGTAACGAGCAGTACTTC.

The rearrangement links TRBV11-2 to TRBJ2-1, with 11 bases that match TRBD2. The trim removed 2 bases at V and 0 bases at J, leaving 6 bases unmatched. This CDR3 has 18 residues. Germline V lookup: CDR1 SGHAT, CDR2 FQNNGV. CDR3: CASSLIAGGISSYNEQFF. In DNA, the CDR3 is TGTGCCAGCAGCTTAATAGCGGGGGGGATAAGCTCCTACAATGAGCAGTTCTTC.

The CDR3 here is CASSSVGLADQETQYF. CDR3 DNA: TGTGCCAGCAGCTCCGTGGGACTAGCGGACCAAGAGACCCAGTACTTC. The chain carries TRBV11-2 and TRBJ2-5; 11 bases match TRBD2. The V segment lost 4 bases and the J segment 0 bases; nucleotides outside the gene matches: 4. Germline V gene sequence: CDR1 SGHAT, CDR2 FQNNGV. The CDR3 runs to 16 residues.

In its sample, this clonotype was seen a few times. The chain has TRBV6-2 or TRBV6-3 and TRBJ2-7; possible D gene TRBD2, 6 bases. This CDR3 comprises 14 residues. The germline V gene encodes CDR1 MNHEY and CDR2 SVGEGT. Deletions cut 7 bases from V and 5 bases from J, with 18 bases between. The CDR3 loop is CASMDSASVDEQYF. CDR3 nucleotides: TGTGCCAGCATGGACTCGGCTAGCGTGGACGAGCAGTACTTC.

This clonotype was counted a few times. The genes are TRBV27 and TRBJ2-2, with 11 bases aligning to TRBD2. Germline V CDR1 and CDR2: MNHEY, SMNVEV (reference sequence). This CDR3 is 14 amino acids long. With 7 bases clipped from V and 3 bases from J, the junction kept 1 base outside the gene matches. The CDR3, as DNA: TGTGCCAGCACACTAGCGGGGGACACCGGGGAGCTGTTTTTT. Its translation is CASTLAGDTGELFF.

The table lists this clonotype with a few counts. The chain carries TRBV30 and TRBJ1-5; no clear D gene. Trimming left V 0 bases short and J 3 bases short, with 6 bases between. This CDR3 has 13 residues. Per the germline V gene, CDR1 is GTSNPN and CDR2 is SVGIG (reference sequence). DNA of the CDR3: TGTGCCTGGAGTGTTCAGCCCAATCAGCCCCAGCATTTT. It is translated as CAWSVQPNQPQHF.

The chain has TRBV11-1 and TRBJ2-7, with 12 nucleotides matching TRBD2. The CDR3 totals 16 residues. Germline V gene lookup returns CDR1 SGHAT and CDR2 FQDESV (reference sequence). V lost 4 bases to trimming and J lost 0 bases; unmatched junction nucleotides: 4. The CDR3 reads CASSSLLAGGSYEQYF. Written as DNA, the CDR3 is TGTGCCAGCAGCTCCCTACTAGCGGGAGGCTCCTACGAGCAGTACTTC.

The chain joins TRBV14 to TRBJ2-1; D is perhaps TRBD1 or TRBD2 (6 bases each). CDR3 size: 17 residues. The V gene lost 4 bases and the J gene lost 8 bases, with 24 bases spanning the gap. Germline assignment: CDR1 SGHDN and CDR2 FVKESK. CDR3 protein: CASSRDWGAGKDDEQFF. The CDR3 DNA is TGTGCCAGCAGCCGAGATTGGGGGGCAGGGAAGGACGATGAGCAGTTCTTC.

The chain links TRBV5-8 to TRBJ2-3; no reliable D call. In germline, CDR1 is SGHTS, CDR2 YDEGEE. The CDR3 is 16 amino acids. Between the trimmed V and J ends, which lost 4 bases and 5 bases, there was a span of 20 bases. Here the CDR3 reads CASSPPGLKWGDTQYF. The DNA of the CDR3 is TGTGCCAGCAGCCCCCCGGGCTTAAAATGGGGAGATACGCAGTATTTT.

This clonotype has more than one count but fewer than ten. V and J are TRBV20-1 and TRBJ1-5; D gene uncertain. CDR1 and CDR2 from the germline V gene are DFQATT and SNEGSKA (reference sequence). CDR3 length: 10 amino acids. The chain's CDR3 is CSVNNQPQHF. In nucleotides, the CDR3 is TGCAGCGTAAACAATCAGCCCCAGCATTTT.

In its sample, this clonotype was seen many times. The chain employs TRBV7-9 and TRBJ2-7; D is perhaps TRBD2 (5 bases). Germline CDR1 SEHNR, CDR2 FQNEAQ (reference sequence). V shed 4 bases and J shed 1 base, with 20 bases lying between them. The CDR3 loop spans 17 amino acids. CDR3 bases: TGTGCCAGCAGCTCGGAAGGGCCAACGGGAACATCCTACGAGCAGTACTTC. This translates into CASSSEGPTGTSYEQYF.

This clonotype showed up many times. The V and J genes are TRBV20-1 and TRBJ2-7, with D unresolved. CDR1 DFQATT and CDR2 SNEGSKA come from the germline V gene (reference sequence). Trimming stripped 0 bases from V and 2 bases from J, with 11 bases between. This CDR3 is built from 14 residues. CDR3 in amino acids: CSARDQHPTYEQYF. The DNA of the CDR3 is TGCAGTGCTAGAGATCAGCACCCCACCTACGAGCAGTACTTC.

This rearrangement joins TRBV20-1 to TRBJ2-7; the match to TRBD1 covers 10 bases. This CDR3 spans 15 amino acids. Germline lookup yields CDR1 DFQATT and CDR2 SNEGSKA (reference sequence). V lost 0 bases and J lost 5; bases outside the gene matches: 7. CDR3 nucleotides: TGCAGTGCTAGAGATCGCTGGACAGGGGGGAACGAGCAGTACTTC. Translating it yields CSARDRWTGGNEQYF.

The CDR3 DNA sequence: TGTGCCAGCAGTTACCGGACAGGGGCGGACGAGCAGTACTTC. It encodes CASSYRTGADEQYF. The gene calls are TRBV6-2 or TRBV6-3 and TRBJ2-7; 9 positions match TRBD1. Per the germline V gene, CDR1 is MNHEY and CDR2 is SVGEGT. The CDR3 covers 14 residues. Losses at the gene ends were 2 bases for V and 5 bases for J; bases not matched to a gene: 4.

This clonotype came up many times. V usage is TRBV6-6 and J usage is TRBJ2-3, with a tentative D call TRBD2 (6 bases). V was clipped by 1 base and J by 2 bases, with 19 bases between them. The CDR3 is 18 residues long. Germline CDR1 MNHNY, CDR2 SVGAGI (reference sequence). The CDR3 nucleotides are TGTGCCAGCAGTTACTACCGAATTAGCGGAGCTCCCACAGATACGCAGTATTTT. Protein product: CASSYYRISGAPTDTQYF.

The V gene is TRBV5-8, the J gene TRBJ2-7, with a possible D match to TRBD1 (5 bases). Deletions cut 6 bases from V and 3 bases from J, with 16 bases between. Germline V CDR1 and CDR2: SGHTS, YDEGEE. The CDR3 runs to 14 residues. CDR3 residues: CASTVAGIVYEQYF. In DNA, the CDR3 is TGTGCCAGCACCGTCGCAGGGATCGTCTACGAGCAGTACTTC.

In its sample, this clonotype was seen many times. V and J are TRBV6-2 or TRBV6-3 and TRBJ2-7; either TRBD1 or TRBD2 may supply D (5 bases each). V was cut by 2 bases and J by 4 bases, with 27 bases left in between. The V gene's germline CDR1 is MNHEY and CDR2 SVGEGT. CDR3 length equals 19 residues. CDR3 amino acids: CASSYNPGPTPHSEYEQYF. CDR3 nucleotides: TGTGCCAGCAGTTACAACCCGGGACCTACCCCCCATAGTGAGTACGAGCAGTACTTC.

This clonotype was counted between two and nine times. V gene TRBV30 combines with J gene TRBJ2-1; D possibly corresponds to TRBD2 (6 bases). Trimming removed 0 bases from V and 4 bases from J, with 13 bases in between. Germline V gene data show CDR1 as GTSNPN and CDR2 as SVGIG (reference sequence). The CDR3 covers 15 residues. This CDR3 is CAWSVDGGVYNEQFF. The CDR3, as DNA: TGTGCCTGGAGTGTTGATGGCGGGGTTTACAATGAGCAGTTCTTC.

The table lists this clonotype with a few counts. V is TRBV6-5 and J is TRBJ2-5; D is undetermined. V shed 1 base and J shed 2 bases, with 5 bases lying between them. CDR1 MNHEY and CDR2 SVGAGI come from the germline V gene. This CDR3 spans 13 amino acids. CDR3 sequence reads: CASSYWSQETQYF. The CDR3 DNA follows: TGTGCCAGCAGTTACTGGTCGCAAGAGACCCAGTACTTC.

The V gene is TRBV7-2, the J gene TRBJ2-1; 7 nucleotides line up with TRBD1. This CDR3 is 13 amino acids long. Looked up from germline, CDR1 is SGHTA and CDR2 is FQGNSA. With V trimmed by 5 bases and J by 7 bases, 5 bases remained unmatched. Here the CDR3 DNA reads TGTGCCAGCAGCCTCTCAGGGGGAAATGAGCAGTTCTTC. Encoded protein: CASSLSGGNEQFF.

This clonotype appeared a few times. This sequence joins TRBV13 and TRBJ2-7; 10 nucleotides match TRBD1. This CDR3 comprises 15 residues. Losses at the gene ends were 0 bases for V and 7 bases for J; bases not matched to a gene: 6. CDR1 and CDR2 from the germline V gene are PRHDT and FYEKMQ (reference sequence). CDR3 sequence (DNA): TGTGCCAGCAGCTTAGGCCCCGGGACAGGGGAGGAGCAGTACTTC. It specifies CASSLGPGTGEEQYF.

This clonotype was found a few times. This rearrangement joins TRBV5-1 to TRBJ2-3; TRBD1 matches at 7 bases. Germline V gene data show CDR1 as SGHRS and CDR2 as YFSETQ. Unmatched junction bases numbered 4, after V lost 2 bases and J lost 4 bases. The CDR3 has 14 residues. CDR3 amino acids: CASSFSQGADTQYF. CDR3 sequence (DNA): TGCGCCAGCAGCTTCTCCCAGGGGGCAGATACGCAGTATTTT. Full variable domain (outside the CDR3, taken from reference TRBV5-1 and TRBJ2-3): KAGVTQTPRYLIKTRGQQVTLSCSPISGHRSVSWYQQTPGQGLQFLFEYFSETQRNKGNFPGRFSGRQFSNSRSEMNVSTLELGDSALYLCASSFSQGADTQYFGPGTRLTVL.

This clonotype has only one observation. The genes are TRBV6-2 or TRBV6-3 and TRBJ2-1; D call uncertain. From germline, CDR1 is MNHEY and CDR2 SVGEGT. The CDR3 loop spans 16 amino acids. V shed 0 bases and J shed 0 bases, with 9 bases lying between them. The CDR3 spells CASSYSKVSSYNEQFF. The CDR3 nucleotides are TGTGCCAGCAGTTACTCGAAGGTCAGCTCCTACAATGAGCAGTTCTTC.